The 17 T cell receptor beta chains below come from one sample, sequenced in a study of blood T cell repertoires in COVID-19. Profiling relied on immunoSEQ multiplex PCR, and the TCRdb table lists in-frame clones only, not all of them. The data contain approximately 210,000 clones, around 83% of them singletons. The sequenced material came from peripheral blood. The receptors stem from a woman in her forties or fifties with acute or convalescent COVID-19.

The V call is TRBV19, the J call TRBJ1-4; no reliable D call. V dropped 1 base and J dropped 7 bases, with 4 bases sitting between them. The CDR3 runs to 12 residues. Germline CDR1 is LNHDA and CDR2 is SQIVND (reference sequence). CDR3 loop: CASSIGAEKLFF. CDR3 nucleotides: TGTGCCAGTAGTATAGGGGCTGAAAAACTGTTTTTT.

This sequence joins TRBV19 and TRBJ2-7; 7 nucleotides align to TRBD1. The CDR3 extends over 14 amino acids. CDR1 and CDR2 from the germline V gene are LNHDA and SQIVND (reference sequence). Trimming removed 4 bases from V and 7 bases from J; junction bases left unmatched: 10. CDR3 nucleotide sequence: TGTGCCAGTAGTAAAAACAGGGGAGATATGGAGCAGTACTTC. This gives the protein CASSKNRGDMEQYF.

V is TRBV2 and J is TRBJ2-7; 9 bases fit TRBD1. The V and J ends lost 6 bases and 4 bases, in that order; junction bases with no gene match: 10. Germline CDR1 and CDR2: SNHLY and FYNNEI. There are 15 residues in the CDR3. As DNA, the CDR3 is TGTGCCAGCAGAGCCAGGGACAGGGCCGGTTACGAGCAGTACTTC. It translates to CASRARDRAGYEQYF.

This clone was found once. This chain links TRBV7-2 with TRBJ2-1; 8 positions agree with TRBD2. The V segment lost 5 bases and the J segment 12 bases; nucleotides outside the gene matches: 18. This CDR3 spans 16 amino acids. Germline loops: CDR1 SGHTA, CDR2 FQGNSA. For the CDR3, the DNA is TGTGCCAGCAGCCCTACCAGCGGGAGATCTCTAATGGGGCAGTTCTTC. This codes for CASSPTSGRSLMGQFF. The full variable domain, in which reference TRBV7-2 and TRBJ2-1 provide the parts outside the CDR3, is GAGVSQSPSNKVTEKGKDVELRCDPISGHTALYWYRQSLGQGLEFLIYFQGNSAPDKSGLPSDRFSAERTGGSVSTLTIQRTQQEDSAVYLCASSPTSGRSLMGQFFGPGTRLTVL.

This clone was picked up one time. V usage is TRBV5-1 and J usage is TRBJ1-6; 7 bases match TRBD1. Germline CDR1 is SGHRS and CDR2 is YFSETQ. The CDR3 is 13 amino acids. V lost 1 base and J lost 9; bases outside the gene matches: 1. CDR3 nucleotide sequence: TGCGCCAGCAGCTTGCAGGGGGGTTCACCCCTCCACTTT. Translation: CASSLQGGSPLHF. Complete variable domain (other parts from reference TRBV5-1 and TRBJ1-6): KAGVTQTPRYLIKTRGQQVTLSCSPISGHRSVSWYQQTPGQGLQFLFEYFSETQRNKGNFPGRFSGRQFSNSRSEMNVSTLELGDSALYLCASSLQGGSPLHFGNGTRLTVT.

The chain combines TRBV15 with TRBJ2-7; 10 positions agree with TRBD1. Looked up from germline, CDR1 is LNHNV and CDR2 is YYDKDF (reference sequence). The CDR3 is 15 amino acids. V shed 5 bases, J shed 7 bases, and the junction held 11 bases outside the gene matches. The DNA of the CDR3 is TGTGCCACCAGCTTCCAGACAGGGGGCGAAGGGGAGCAGTACTTC. As protein: CATSFQTGGEGEQYF.

The chain carries TRBV7-2 and TRBJ2-5; D perhaps matches TRBD1 (6 bases). Deletions cut 6 bases from V and 3 bases from J, with 14 bases between. Germline CDR1 is SGHTA and CDR2 is FQGNSA. The CDR3 runs 14 residues. The CDR3 DNA sequence: TGTGCCAGCAGTCGGACGGGACAAAAAGAGACCCAGTACTTC. It translates to CASSRTGQKETQYF.

The chain recombines TRBV7-2 with TRBJ2-1; possible D gene TRBD2, 6 bases. Germline-derived CDR1 and CDR2 are SGHTA and FQGNSA. V gave up 6 bases and J gave up 7 bases, with 22 bases separating them. CDR3 length: 16 amino acids. The CDR3 region has the DNA TGTGCCAGCAGTCTTAGCGGAGGTGGGATTGAGAATGAGCAGTTCTTC. It encodes CASSLSGGGIENEQFF.

This clone turned up a few times. The chain combines TRBV6-5 with TRBJ2-7; maybe TRBD2 (5 bases). Germline V gene data show CDR1 as MNHEY and CDR2 as SVGAGI. There are 13 residues in the CDR3. The V gene lost 6 bases and the J gene lost 7 bases, with 16 bases spanning the gap. The CDR3 DNA reads as TGTGCCAGCAGCCGAGGACTGGCTCGGGAGCAGTACTTC. Translating gives CASSRGLAREQYF.

This chain joins TRBV12-3 or TRBV12-4 and TRBJ2-7; D unclear. This CDR3 comprises 13 residues. V was trimmed by 1 base and J by 0 bases, leaving 4 bases between them. CDR3 region: CASSLESSYEQYF. The DNA for the CDR3 is TGTGCCAGCAGTTTAGAGAGCTCCTACGAGCAGTACTTC.

The chain joins TRBV6-6 to TRBJ1-1, with D possibly matching TRBD1 (6 bases). The V end was cut by 7 bases, the J end by 2 bases, with 14 bases between. The CDR3 sequence is 14 residues long. CDR1 and CDR2 from the germline V gene are MNHNY and SVGAGI (reference sequence). CDR3 sequence reads: CASIIQGGNTEAFF. CDR3 DNA: TGTGCCAGCATTATCCAAGGGGGAAACACTGAAGCTTTCTTT.

The chain is built from TRBV7-2 and TRBJ1-1; D remains unclear. The CDR3 spans 17 residues. Trimming removed 0 bases from V and 3 bases from J, with 17 bases in between. CDR1 and CDR2 from the germline V gene are SGHTA and FQGNSA. CDR3 nucleotide sequence: TGTGCCAGCAGCTTAGCGACGCGGGTGACCCGGGACACTGAAGCTTTCTTT. Translated, it gives CASSLATRVTRDTEAFF.

The J gene is TRBJ2-1, the V gene TRBV19, with 12 bases matching TRBD2. In germline, CDR1 is LNHDA, CDR2 SQIVND (reference sequence). V was pared by 5 bases and J by 3 bases, with 2 bases of the junction left unmatched. The CDR3 sequence is 15 residues long. The DNA of the CDR3 is TGTGCCAGTAGTTCGACTAGCGGGGGCTACAATGAGCAGTTCTTC. Its translation: CASSSTSGGYNEQFF. Looking up the rest from reference TRBV19 and TRBJ2-1 gives the full variable domain: DGGITQSPKYLFRKEGQNVTLSCEQNLNHDAMYWYRQDPGQGLRLIYYSQIVNDFQKGDIAEGYSVSREKKESFPLTVTSAQKNPTAFYLCASSSTSGGYNEQFFGPGTRLTVL.

CDR3 nucleotide sequence: TGTGCCAGCAGCTTAGCTCTCGCGGGAGTGGGCGAGCAGTACTTC. This codes for CASSLALAGVGEQYF. The chain combines TRBV7-8 with TRBJ2-7, with 7 positions matching TRBD2. After removal of 0 bases from V and 6 bases from J, the junction contained 8 bases not matched to a gene. Germline values: CDR1 SGHVS, CDR2 FQNEAQ. The length of the CDR3 is 15 residues.

The chain joins TRBV6-6 to TRBJ1-5; weak D call: TRBD1 (6 bases). CDR1 and CDR2 (germline): MNHNY, SVGAGI (reference sequence). The CDR3 sequence is 14 residues long. Trimming removed 4 bases at V and 6 bases at J, with 13 bases between. The CDR3 protein is CASSWTVTSQPQHF. CDR3 bases: TGTGCCAGCAGTTGGACAGTTACTAGTCAGCCCCAGCATTTT.

V usage is TRBV12-5 and J usage is TRBJ2-2; 7 bases map to TRBD1. This CDR3 contains 16 residues. Germline lookup yields CDR1 LGHNT and CDR2 FRNRAP. The J segment lost 4 bases and the V segment lost 0 bases, leaving 5 bases of the junction unmatched. The CDR3 DNA sequence: TGTGCTAGTGGTTTGGTATTGACAGGGACCACCGGGGAGCTGTTTTTT. It encodes CASGLVLTGTTGELFF. The variable domain in full, completed from reference TRBV12-5 and TRBJ2-2, reads DARVTQTPRHKVTEMGQEVTMRCQPILGHNTVFWYRQTMMQGLELLAYFRNRAPLDDSGMPKDRFSAEMPDATLATLKIQPSEPRDSAVYFCASGLVLTGTTGELFFGEGSRLTVL.

The chain links TRBV9 to TRBJ2-3, with 10 bases fitting TRBD1. Looked up from germline, CDR1 is SGDLS and CDR2 is YYNGEE. V shed 4 bases and J 6 bases; nucleotides not matched to a gene: 5. This CDR3 has 14 amino acids. DNA for the CDR3: TGTGCCAGCAGCACCGGGGACAGGGGCGATACGCAGTATTTT. Residues: CASSTGDRGDTQYF.